Sequencing of this T cell receptor beta chain was carried out in a study of shared clonotypes between healthy human individuals. Whole-study results and caveats: The study's rarefaction showed incomplete sorted-subset sequencing despite large depth. About 5% of naive CD4 clonotypes were shared across four donors. The small donor group covered limited genetic and exposure diversity.

This CDR3 is 15 amino acids long. The V end was cut by 3 bases, the J end by 1 base, with 13 bases between. Germline CDR1 KGHSH, CDR2 LQKENI. Researchers partitioned CD4+ cells into CD45RA+ naive and CD45RA-negative memory subsets. On this clone: The antigen remains undetermined.

Here immunoSEQ multiplex PCR was the method, and the copy in TCRdb shows in-frame clones only, minus some. The sample contains a few million clones, about 92% of which appear only once. The receptor's source is a man aged 18 to 35 in good health. Material: naive CD4+ T cells sorted from blood. This sample's subset: CD45RA+ positively selected. The rearrangement uses TRBV18 and TRBJ2-7; perhaps TRBD1 as D (7 bases). The CDR3 DNA reads as TGTGCCAGCTCACCGGGAGGACAGGCATCCTACGAGCAGTACTTC. It specifies CASSPGGQASYEQYF. The complete variable domain, with remaining parts taken from reference TRBV18 and TRBJ2-7, reads NAGVMQNPRHLVRRRGQEARLRCSPMKGHSHVYWYRQLPEEGLKFMVYLQKENIIDESGMPKERFSAEFPKEGPSILRIQQVVRGDSAAYFCASSPGGQASYEQYFGPGTRLTVT.